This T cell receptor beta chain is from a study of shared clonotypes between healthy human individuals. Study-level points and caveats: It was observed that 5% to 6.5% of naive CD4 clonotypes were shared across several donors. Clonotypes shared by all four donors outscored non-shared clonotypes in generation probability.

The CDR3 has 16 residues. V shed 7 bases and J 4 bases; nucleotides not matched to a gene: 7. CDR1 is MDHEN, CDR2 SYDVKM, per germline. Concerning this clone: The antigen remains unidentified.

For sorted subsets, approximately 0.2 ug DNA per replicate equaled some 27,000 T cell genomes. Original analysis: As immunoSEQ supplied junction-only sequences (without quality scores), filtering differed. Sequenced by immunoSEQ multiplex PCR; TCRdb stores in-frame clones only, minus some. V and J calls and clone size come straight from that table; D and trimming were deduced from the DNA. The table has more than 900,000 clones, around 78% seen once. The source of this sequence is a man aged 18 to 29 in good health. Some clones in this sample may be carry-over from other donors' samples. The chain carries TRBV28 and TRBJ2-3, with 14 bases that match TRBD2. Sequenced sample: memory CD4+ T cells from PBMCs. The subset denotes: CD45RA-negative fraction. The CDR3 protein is CASNKGTSGRSDTQYF. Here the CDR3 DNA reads TGTGCCAGCAACAAGGGGACTAGCGGGAGATCAGATACGCAGTATTTT.